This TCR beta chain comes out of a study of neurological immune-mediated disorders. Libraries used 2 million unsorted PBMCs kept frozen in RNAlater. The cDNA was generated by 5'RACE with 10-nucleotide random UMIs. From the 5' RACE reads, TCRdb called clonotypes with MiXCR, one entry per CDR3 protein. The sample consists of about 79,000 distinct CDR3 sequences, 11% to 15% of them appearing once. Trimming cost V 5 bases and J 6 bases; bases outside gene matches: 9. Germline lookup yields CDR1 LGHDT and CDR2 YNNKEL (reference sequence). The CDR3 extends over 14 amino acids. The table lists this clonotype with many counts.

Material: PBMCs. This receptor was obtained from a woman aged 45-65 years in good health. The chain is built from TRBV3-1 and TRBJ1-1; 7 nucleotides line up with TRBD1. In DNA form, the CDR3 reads TGTGCCAGCAGCTACAGGGGCGGTGAAGCTGAAGCTTTCTTT. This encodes CASSYRGGEAEAFF.